This T cell receptor (beta chain) is from a study of cytomegalovirus exposure and HLA in healthy donors. Use of 60 Vbeta and 13 Jbeta primers characterized the PCR. Clones were read by immunoSEQ multiplex PCR, and TCRdb kept only the in-frame ones, dropping some. The repertoire holds about 64,000 clones, about 85% seen once, with roughly 10% in the top ten. V shed 7 bases, J shed 6 bases, and the junction held 8 bases outside the gene matches. The CDR3 is 13 amino acids. Germline loops: CDR1 GTSNPN, CDR2 SVGIG (reference sequence). Healthy donors of bone marrow made up the group. Sequenced: PBMCs. The TCR was taken from a female donor in good health and CMV-seronegative. The chain couples TRBV30 to TRBJ2-5; 10 positions agree with TRBD2. The CDR3 loop is CAYSSGGRKTQYF. DNA for the CDR3: TGTGCCTACTCTAGCGGGGGCCGGAAGACCCAGTACTTC.